The 15 T cell receptor beta chains presented below share a single source sample, sequenced in a study of OX40 agonist ivuxolimab in advanced cancers. Repertoires were generated with immunoSEQ multiplex PCR, while TCRdb's copy carries only in-frame clones and drops some. The table shows over 65,000 clones, with approximately 90% occurring only once. The sequencing used CD4+ or CD8+ T cells sorted from blood, collected in a trial of the OX40 agonist ivuxolimab. The source is an adult with an advanced solid tumor such as melanoma, head and neck, liver or kidney cancer.

The rearrangement uses TRBV7-8 and TRBJ1-2; D is unresolved. This CDR3 region has 13 residues. V shed 2 bases and J shed 4 bases, with 8 bases lying between them. The germline gives CDR1 SGHVS, CDR2 FQNEAQ. DNA of the CDR3: TGTGCCAGCAGCTTAATCGGGTCCTATGGCTACACCTTC. It yields the protein CASSLIGSYGYTF. Full variable domain (remainder filled in from reference TRBV7-8 and TRBJ1-2): GAGVSQSPRYKVAKRGQDVALRCDPISGHVSLFWYQQALGQGPEFLTYFQNEAQLDKSGLPSDRFFAERPEGSVSTLKIQRTQQEDSAVYLCASSLIGSYGYTFGSGTRLTVV.

This clone was recorded only once. Different DNA sequences within this sample yield the same CDR3. This rearrangement joins TRBV6-5 to TRBJ2-7; D possibly corresponds to TRBD1 (7 bases). This CDR3 has 14 amino acids. Germline CDR1 and CDR2: MNHEY and SVGAGI. V lost 6 bases, J lost 4 bases, and 16 bases lay in between. CDR3 sequence: CASSPGQGGYEQYF. CDR3 DNA sequence: TGTGCCAGCAGCCCCGGGCAGGGGGGTTACGAGCAGTACTTC.

This clone was picked up a small number of times. This chain links TRBV5-6 with TRBJ1-3; D unresolved. CDR3 length: 14 residues. Germline CDR1 reads SGHDT; CDR2 reads YYEEEE. V gave up 0 bases and J gave up 16 bases, with 20 bases separating them. CDR3 loop: CASSLAGGYSRVYF. CDR3 nucleotides: TGTGCCAGCAGCTTGGCCGGCGGCTACAGTAGGGTCTATTTT.

Concerning this clone: At one end, the junction sequence differs from germline, possibly due to a read error. The J gene is TRBJ1-1, the V gene TRBV19; 8 bases map to TRBD1. The CDR3 totals 13 residues. Germline CDR1 reads LNHDA; CDR2 reads SQIVND (reference sequence). The DNA for the CDR3 is TGTGCCTGTAGGACAGGGACCAGCACTGAAGCTTTCTTT. The encoded protein is CACRTGTSTEAFF. The complete variable domain, with remaining parts taken from reference TRBV19 and TRBJ1-1, reads DGGITQSPKYLFRKEGQNVTLSCEQNLNHDAMYWYRQDPGQGLRLIYYSQIVNDFQKGDIAEGYSVSREKKESFPLTVTSAQKNPTAFYLCACRTGTSTEAFFGQGTRLTVV.

The chain couples TRBV7-5 to TRBJ2-3; the table assigns TRBD1, which was not confirmed against the DNA. TRBV7-5 represents a pseudogene. The CDR3 extends over 16 amino acids. Here the CDR3 DNA reads TGTGTCAGAAGCACGACAGGGGAAGGACACACAGATACGCAGTATTTT. It specifies CVRSTTGEGHTDTQYF.

V is TRBV11-2 and J is TRBJ2-7; 7 nucleotides match TRBD2. J was trimmed by 2 bases and V by 5 bases; bases with no gene match: 9. The length of the CDR3 is 15 residues. The V gene's germline CDR1 is SGHAT and CDR2 FQNNGV. The CDR3 loop is CASSPGGGVAYEQYF. The DNA of the CDR3 is TGTGCCAGCAGCCCCGGTGGGGGGGTGGCCTACGAGCAGTACTTC.

The J gene is TRBJ1-5, the V gene TRBV5-6; D unclear. The CDR3 totals 14 residues. Trimming pared 1 base from V and 4 bases from J, leaving 9 bases between. Germline loops: CDR1 SGHDT, CDR2 YYEEEE. CDR3 coding DNA: TGTGCCAGCAGCTTGTCGCAGGCGAATCAGCCCCAGCATTTT. Protein sequence: CASSLSQANQPQHF.

The V and J genes are TRBV4-2 and TRBJ2-7; 9 bases match TRBD2. CDR3 size: 14 residues. Looked up from germline, CDR1 is LGHNA and CDR2 is YNFKEQ. With 3 bases clipped from V and 2 bases from J, the junction kept 2 bases outside the gene matches. CDR3 loop: CASSHSGGPYEQYF. The DNA for the CDR3 is TGTGCCAGCAGCCATAGCGGGGGTCCCTACGAGCAGTACTTC.

CDR3 coding DNA: TGTGCCAGCAGCTTGGAATCTCGCGGCCCCTACGAGCAGTACTTC. This sequence encodes CASSLESRGPYEQYF. V gene TRBV5-6 combines with J gene TRBJ2-7; D not certain. Germline CDR1 and CDR2: SGHDT and YYEEEE. Trimming cost V 0 bases and J 2 bases, with 12 bases left between them. This CDR3 region has 15 residues.

The rearrangement uses TRBV6-4 and TRBJ1-5, with TRBD1 as a possible D gene (5 bases). V gave up 4 bases and J gave up 5 bases, with 21 bases separating them. The CDR3 runs 17 residues. Germline assignment: CDR1 MRHNA and CDR2 SNTAGT. The CDR3: CASSARAGGEEDQPQHF. The DNA of the CDR3 is TGTGCCAGCAGTGCCCGGGCGGGGGGGGAGGAGGATCAGCCCCAGCATTTT.

The chain links TRBV9 to TRBJ2-1, with 7 bases matching TRBD1. The germline V gene has CDR1 SGDLS and CDR2 YYNGEE. The V segment lost 3 bases and the J segment 0 bases; nucleotides outside the gene matches: 9. This CDR3 comprises 17 residues. CDR3 loop: CASSALTGSGSYNEQFF. The DNA of the CDR3 is TGTGCCAGCAGCGCCCTGACAGGGTCCGGCTCCTACAATGAGCAGTTCTTC.

The chain employs TRBV30 and TRBJ2-5; 10 positions match TRBD1. CDR1 is GTSNPN and CDR2 is SVGIG in the germline V gene (reference sequence). Losses at the gene ends were 5 bases for V and 5 bases for J; bases not matched to a gene: 14. The CDR3 consists of 16 residues. The CDR3 nucleotides read TGTGCCTGGGAGCCCTGGGGGACAGGGGTCGGGGAGACCCAGTACTTC. Protein product: CAWEPWGTGVGETQYF.

This chain connects TRBV7-2 to TRBJ1-1, with no clear D. Trimming took 1 base from V and 5 from J, leaving 8 bases between them. The CDR3 consists of 13 residues. Germline V lookup: CDR1 SGHTA, CDR2 FQGNSA. CDR3 protein: CASSLGLSTEAFF. CDR3 DNA sequence: TGTGCCAGCAGCTTAGGGCTGAGTACTGAAGCTTTCTTT.

This sequence joins TRBV7-6 and TRBJ2-7; either TRBD1 or TRBD2 may supply D (5 bases each). The CDR3 length is 14 residues. V lost 4 bases and J 0 bases, leaving 10 bases between the germline ends. Germline values: CDR1 SGHVS, CDR2 FNYEAQ. The DNA of the CDR3 is TGTGCCAGCAGCTCAAGGGACGGCTCCTACGAGCAGTACTTC. Protein: CASSSRDGSYEQYF.

This sequence joins TRBV27 and TRBJ2-1, with D perhaps matching TRBD2 (6 bases). The CDR3 consists of 13 residues. CDR1 is MNHEY, CDR2 SMNVEV, per germline (reference sequence). V lost 3 bases to trimming and J lost 8 bases, with 11 bases between them. CDR3 DNA sequence: TGTGCCAGCAGTTTTGGGGGGTCGCATGAGCAGTTCTTC. This sequence encodes CASSFGGSHEQFF.